This T cell receptor beta chain was recorded in a study of blood T cell repertoires in COVID-19 (dated by TCRdb to 2018 to 2020). Looking at the study overall: Collaborator samples came from the United States, Italy and Spain and covered acute and convalescent phases of COVID-19. The prospective study material was composed of cDNA or gDNA derived from T cells, B-cell-depleted T cells, or PBMCs. Deeply sampled blood TCRbeta repertoires from subjects exposed to, actively infected with, or recovered from COVID-19 were included in the dataset. The repertoires were released in a freely available public database intended as a resource for research on the immune response to SARS-CoV-2. The samples were drawn from the first 160 participants of the ongoing ImmuneRACE study and from some 1,300 subjects provided by 6 global collaborators. A de-identified subject ID, COVID-19 status, age in years and sex were almost always included in the sample metadata. Where available, HLA class I and class II types were obtained from metadata supplied by the sample provider rather than from assay-based typing. Broad study findings and their caveats: Clinical and demographic metadata were provided uncurated, with the amount varying by source and participant.

The germline V gene specifies KGHSH as CDR1 and LQKENI as CDR2. V was cut back by 3 bases and J by 6 bases, leaving a gap of 15 bases between them. The CDR3, from cysteine to phenylalanine, totals 15 residues. The CDR3 DNA has 45 bases and is translated from base 1. Enrolling through a virtual design, the prospective study's participants ranged in age from about 18 to 89 years and lived across roughly 23 United States geographic areas. To assign participants to cohorts, the prospective study relied on clinical history that participants themselves reported in a screening survey and a study questionnaire. For ImmuneRACE Cohort 3, a participant was defined as recovered based on two consecutive negative NP/OP PCR tests, clearance by a healthcare professional, or resolution of symptoms. Mobile phlebotomists in the prospective study collected whole blood, serum and a nasopharyngeal or oropharyngeal swab from every participant. Additional blood draws and questionnaires over an approximately two-month period could optionally be provided by prospective study participants. Before DNA extraction, blood samples from the prospective study were shipped at room temperature or frozen.

As regards this clone: Which antigen it targets is not known. The record has no base qualities; no much larger clone is one base away.

TCRbeta CDR3 regions were amplified from genomic DNA by means of the immunoSEQ Assay, a bias-controlled multiplex PCR. The paper's data handling went like this. The number of nucleated cells in each sample was estimated from the amplification of reference gene primers within the assay. To quantify the absolute abundance of each unique TCRbeta CDR3 rearrangement, sequence reads were collapsed and filtered. For each sample, productive Simpson clonality was calculated as the square root of Simpson's diversity index over productive rearrangements. TCRdb's version of the immuneACCESS table is confined to in-frame rearrangements and falls short of the full clone set. An unresolved V gene accounts for under half of the shortfall where checked; the remainder is of unknown origin. Clone size and the V and J calls come from that table; the DNA yielded D and trimming. For this sample there are roughly 330,000 clones; roughly 86% appear just once. The leading ten clones occupy over 4% of the sample.

The sequenced material came from PBMCs or T cells enriched from blood (not recorded which). The TCR sequence derives from a young woman who had recovered from COVID-19. This receptor chain uses TRBV18 and TRBJ1-5; the D gene identity is not certain. The DNA sequence is given as TGTGCCAGCTCACCCGCCGGGTCTTCCGTTCAGCCCCAGCATTTT. This translates into CASSPAGSSVQPQHF.